One and the same sample provided the 19 T cell receptor beta chains below, sequenced in a study of blood T cell repertoires in COVID-19. The data were produced by immunoSEQ multiplex PCR, yet TCRdb's version contains in-frame clones alone and is incomplete. This table holds 90,000 to 110,000 clones, 85% found once. Material: peripheral blood. The source of these receptors is a man aged 45-65 years with acute or convalescent COVID-19.

The chain links TRBV5-8 to TRBJ2-1, with D possibly being TRBD2 (5 bases). The V gene lost 0 bases and the J gene lost 5 bases, with 6 bases spanning the gap. Looked up from germline, CDR1 is SGHTS and CDR2 is YDEGEE. This CDR3 has 13 amino acids. The DNA of the CDR3 is TGTGCCAGCAGCTTGGGGGGAGACAATGAGCAGTTCTTC. It yields the protein CASSLGGDNEQFF.

V and J are TRBV19 and TRBJ2-7; TRBD2 might be the D (5 bases). Germline V gene lookup returns CDR1 LNHDA and CDR2 SQIVND (reference sequence). Trimming stripped 3 bases from V and 0 bases from J, with 12 bases between. The CDR3 runs to 15 residues. CDR3 nucleotide sequence: TGTGCCAGTAGTATTTCGGGGTACGCCTCCTACGAGCAGTACTTC. As protein: CASSISGYASYEQYF.

This clone has only one observation. This sequence joins TRBV25-1 and TRBJ2-7; tentatively, D is TRBD1 (6 bases). Germline-derived CDR1 and CDR2 are MGHDK and SYGVNS. Trimming pared 3 bases from V and 5 bases from J, leaving 11 bases between. The CDR3 loop spans 13 amino acids. CDR3 residues: CASSDNRVNEQYF. The CDR3 DNA sequence: TGTGCCAGCAGTGATAACAGGGTTAACGAGCAGTACTTC.

In regard to this clone: Germline is not matched at one junction end, which may reflect a read error. V gene TRBV3-1 (or the pseudogene TRBV3-2) combines with J gene TRBJ2-4; the D gene is possibly TRBD2 (5 bases). Germline values: CDR1 LGHDT, CDR2 YNNKEL (reference sequence). This CDR3 is built from 13 residues. In DNA, the CDR3 is TGTGCCAGCAGCCAAGATGGAGGTCAGTCGGTTCACTTC. This codes for CASSQDGGQSVHF.

The chain uses TRBV19 and TRBJ2-7, with 8 bases aligning to TRBD1. The V gene's germline CDR1 is LNHDA and CDR2 SQIVND (reference sequence). This CDR3 spans 15 amino acids. V trimming: 1 base; J trimming: 3 bases; junction bases outside the gene matches: 5. Written as DNA, the CDR3 is TGTGCCAGTAGTATAGGTAGGACAGGGTTCTACGAGCAGTACTTC. Residues: CASSIGRTGFYEQYF.

This chain links TRBV7-8 with TRBJ2-7, with TRBD1 identical over 9 bases. Per germline, CDR1 SGHVS and CDR2 FQNEAQ. This CDR3 spans 13 amino acids. Trimming cost V 5 bases and J 3 bases; bases outside gene matches: 2. CDR3 sequence: CASSPTGGYEQYF. CDR3 bases: TGTGCCAGCAGCCCGACAGGGGGCTACGAGCAGTACTTC. The full variable domain, completed using reference TRBV7-8 and TRBJ2-7, is GAGVSQSPRYKVAKRGQDVALRCDPISGHVSLFWYQQALGQGPEFLTYFQNEAQLDKSGLPSDRFFAERPEGSVSTLKIQRTQQEDSAVYLCASSPTGGYEQYFGPGTRLTVT.

The CDR3 loop is CASLHLNEKLFF. The CDR3 DNA follows: TGTGCCAGCCTCCACCTAAATGAAAAACTGTTTTTT. The chain joins TRBV28 to TRBJ1-4; D remains ambiguous. Trimming cost V 8 bases and J 5 bases, with 9 bases left between them. There are 12 residues in the CDR3. Germline CDR1 reads MDHEN; CDR2 reads SYDVKM.

The chain links TRBV11-2 to TRBJ2-2, with TRBD1 identical over 8 bases. V was clipped by 4 bases and J by 7 bases; unmatched bases: 8. CDR3 length: 15 residues. Germline V gives CDR1 SGHAT, CDR2 FQNNGV. The CDR3 sequence is CASSWRQGAIGELFF. CDR3 in DNA: TGTGCCAGCAGCTGGAGGCAGGGGGCGATCGGGGAGCTGTTTTTT. The full variable domain, in which reference TRBV11-2 and TRBJ2-2 provide the parts outside the CDR3, is EAGVAQSPRYKIIEKRQSVAFWCNPISGHATLYWYQQILGQGPKLLIQFQNNGVVDDSQLPKDRFSAERLKGVDSTLKIQPAKLEDSAVYLCASSWRQGAIGELFFGEGSRLTVL.

V is TRBV7-3 and J is TRBJ2-1; TRBD1 is a possible D gene (6 bases). Germline V gene lookup returns CDR1 SGHTA and CDR2 FQGTGA. CDR3 length equals 15 residues. V lost 1 base and J 9 bases, leaving 16 bases between the germline ends. CDR3 DNA: TGTGCCAGCAGCTTAAACCCGACAGGTTCTACTGAGCAGTTCTTC. This translates into CASSLNPTGSTEQFF.

The V gene is TRBV12-5, the J gene TRBJ1-5, with 7 bases matching TRBD1. This CDR3 has 13 amino acids. In germline, CDR1 is LGHNT, CDR2 FRNRAP. V trimming: 3 bases; J trimming: 5 bases; junction bases outside the gene matches: 1. CDR3 amino acids: CASGFDRDQPQHF. The CDR3 DNA reads TGTGCTAGTGGTTTTGACAGGGATCAGCCCCAGCATTTT.

The V and J genes are TRBV9 and TRBJ1-4; D is perhaps TRBD1 (5 bases). Germline lookup yields CDR1 SGDLS and CDR2 YYNGEE. V gave up 0 bases and J gave up 6 bases, with 9 bases separating them. The CDR3 totals 14 residues. The CDR3 sequence: CASSVAGRDEKLFF. CDR3 coding DNA: TGTGCCAGCAGCGTAGCAGGGAGGGATGAAAAACTGTTTTTT.

This chain links TRBV30 with TRBJ1-1; 7 positions agree with TRBD1. The CDR3 runs to 13 residues. V was pared by 3 bases and J by 1 base, with 2 bases of the junction left unmatched. Germline CDR1 reads GTSNPN; CDR2 reads SVGIG (reference sequence). The CDR3 here is CAWRGQPNTEAFF. The CDR3 nucleotides read TGTGCCTGGAGGGGACAGCCGAACACTGAAGCTTTCTTT.

The V gene is TRBV15, the J gene TRBJ2-5, with 8 nucleotides matching TRBD1. J lost 5 bases, V lost 1 base, and 9 bases had no gene match. CDR1 is LNHNV, CDR2 YYDKDF, per germline (reference sequence). CDR3 length: 16 residues. The CDR3 DNA follows: TGTGCCACCAGCAGAGGAGACAGGGGAGGACGGGAGACCCAGTACTTC. Translating it yields CATSRGDRGGRETQYF.

The gene calls are TRBV27 and TRBJ1-4, with D perhaps matching TRBD1 (6 bases). The CDR3 sequence is 15 residues long. CDR1 and CDR2 (germline): MNHEY, SMNVEV (reference sequence). Trimming took off 1 base at V and 8 bases at J, with 14 bases between the two ends. This CDR3 is CASSLFGQLGEKLFF. The CDR3 region has the DNA TGTGCCAGCAGTTTATTTGGACAGTTGGGAGAAAAACTGTTTTTT.

The rearrangement links TRBV11-2 to TRBJ2-5, with 8 bases matching TRBD2. CDR3 size: 17 residues. Losses at the gene ends were 4 bases for V and 3 bases for J; bases not matched to a gene: 13. Germline CDR1 reads SGHAT; CDR2 reads FQNNGV. This chain's CDR3 is CASSSITGTRGEETQYF. The CDR3 DNA follows: TGTGCCAGCAGCTCTATCACCGGGACTAGGGGAGAAGAGACCCAGTACTTC.

This clone was observed once. This chain joins TRBV25-1 and TRBJ2-7; 7 bases are a match to TRBD1. CDR3 length: 13 amino acids. The V gene end was trimmed by 8 bases and the J gene end by 2 bases; junction bases not matched to a gene: 6. CDR1 is MGHDK, CDR2 SYGVNS, per germline. The CDR3 DNA is TGTGCCAGCCTCGGGGACAGAGCCTACGAGCAGTACTTC. Encoded protein: CASLGDRAYEQYF.

V is TRBV6-5 and J is TRBJ2-3; D remains unclear. Germline V gene data show CDR1 as MNHEY and CDR2 as SVGAGI. The germline V and J ends were trimmed by 8 bases and 0 bases, with 12 bases remaining between them. The CDR3 sequence is 14 residues long. The CDR3: CASRALLSTDTQYF. CDR3 sequence (DNA): TGTGCCAGCCGAGCGCTCCTGAGCACAGATACGCAGTATTTT.

V gene TRBV12-3 or TRBV12-4 combines with J gene TRBJ2-1; D might be TRBD2 (6 bases). The CDR3 length is 11 residues. The V and J ends lost 3 bases and 15 bases respectively, with 12 bases between them. DNA for the CDR3: TGTGCCAGCAGTTTTGCGGGGTCAGCGTTCTTC. Protein sequence: CASSFAGSAFF.

The CDR3: CASSAWNRDRGQVGTGELFF. The CDR3 nucleotides are TGCGCCAGCAGCGCTTGGAACCGGGACAGGGGGCAAGTGGGCACCGGGGAGCTGTTTTTT. J is TRBJ2-2 and V is TRBV10-2; 12 positions agree with TRBD1. The ends lost 6 bases at V and 4 bases at J; junction bases unmatched: 18. Germline V gives CDR1 WSHSY, CDR2 SAAADI. The length of the CDR3 is 20 residues.